This T cell receptor (beta chain) was identified in a study of CD8 T cells in ankylosing spondylitis (dated by TCRdb to 2016 to 2017). Background for the entire study: The study profiled T cell receptor beta repertoires in healthy donors and ankylosing spondylitis patients to find disease-linked TCR variants. The full study cohort was made up of about two dozen ankylosing spondylitis patients and 108 healthy donors. Peripheral blood samples were taken, and synovial fluid was additionally collected from ankylosing spondylitis patients. Results the study describes overall, beyond this receptor: Some motif variants were previously reported in synovial fluid and blood of reactive arthritis patients, suggesting common disease-initiation mechanisms. A CD8+ phenotype was shown by the disease-linked clones, which were found at relatively low frequencies in peripheral blood. The disease-linked clones were reported to be significantly enriched in matched synovial fluid samples from ankylosing spondylitis patients. A TCR beta motif of 8 or 9 highly homologous amino acid variants appeared characteristic of blood from ankylosing spondylitis patients.

The germline V gene encodes CDR1 LNHDA and CDR2 SQIVND (reference sequence). The CDR3 spans 16 residues, from the cysteine through the phenylalanine. CDR3 DNA is the only sequence kept; it has 48 bases, read in frame from the first base. Germline trimming amounts to 6 bases on V and 9 bases on J, with 11 as the count of junction bases outside the gene matches. For sequencing, an Illumina HiSeq 2500 was employed. TCR beta libraries were prepared by quantitative 5'-RACE with molecular barcodes. The study's processing was this. Disease-linked TCR variants were identified with a new computational method built on a probabilistic model of VDJ rearrangement. Using fastp trimming at Q25 and MiXCR clonotype assembly, TCRdb reanalyzed the public sequencing data and kept in-frame beta chains. Merged by CDR3 protein, the rows form single entries marked with the most common genes and DNA. In this record, the V and J calls reflect TCRdb's handling and not the investigators' own analysis. Recorded for this sample are 350,000 to 550,000 distinct CDR3 sequences; roughly 26% of them occurred a single time. Of the sample, about 0.92% falls within the top ten clones.

This clonotype was seen once. Its antigen is still unknown. It has no much larger one-base neighbor in the sample; base qualities were not kept. The sequence was obtained from a male donor with ankylosing spondylitis. Sequencing input: blood, either unsorted or a sorted T cell fraction (not recorded which). The chain couples TRBV19 to TRBJ2-1, with 13 bases matching TRBD2. The base sequence is TGTGCCAGTAGCCCTACTAGCGGGAGGGTGCGGGGTGAGCAGTTCTTC. It is translated as CASSPTSGRVRGEQFF. Outside the CDR3, residues come from the reference TRBV19 and TRBJ2-1 proteins, so the full variable domain is: DGGITQSPKYLFRKEGQNVTLSCEQNLNHDAMYWYRQDPGQGLRLIYYSQIVNDFQKGDIAEGYSVSREKKESFPLTVTSAQKNPTAFYLCASSPTSGRVRGEQFFGPGTRLTVL.